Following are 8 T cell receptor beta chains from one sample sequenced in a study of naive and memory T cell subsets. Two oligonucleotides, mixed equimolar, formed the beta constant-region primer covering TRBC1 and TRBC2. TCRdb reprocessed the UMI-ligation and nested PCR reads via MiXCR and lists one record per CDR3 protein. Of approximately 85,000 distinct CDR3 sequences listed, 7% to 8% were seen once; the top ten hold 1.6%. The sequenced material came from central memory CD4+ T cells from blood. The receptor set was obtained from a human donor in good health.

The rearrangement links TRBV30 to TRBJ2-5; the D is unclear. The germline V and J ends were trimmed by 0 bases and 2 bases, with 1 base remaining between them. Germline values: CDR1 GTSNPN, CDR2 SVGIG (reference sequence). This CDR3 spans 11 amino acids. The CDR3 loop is CAWSVQETQYF. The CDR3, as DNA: TGTGCCTGGAGTGTACAAGAGACCCAGTACTTC.

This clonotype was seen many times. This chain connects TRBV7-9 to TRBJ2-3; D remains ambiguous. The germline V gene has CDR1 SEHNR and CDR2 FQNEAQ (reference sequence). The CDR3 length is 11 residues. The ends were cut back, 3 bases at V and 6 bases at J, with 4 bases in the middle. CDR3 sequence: CASSFYDTQYF. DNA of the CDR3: TGTGCCAGCAGCTTTTACGATACGCAGTATTTT.

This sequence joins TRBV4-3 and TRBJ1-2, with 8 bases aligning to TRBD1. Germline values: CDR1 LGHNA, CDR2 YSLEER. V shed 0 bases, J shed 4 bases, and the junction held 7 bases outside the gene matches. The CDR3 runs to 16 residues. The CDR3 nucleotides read TGCGCCAGCAGCCAAGAATCCGGACAGGGCTCCTATGGCTACACCTTC. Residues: CASSQESGQGSYGYTF.

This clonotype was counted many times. This chain's CDR3 is CASSYFGTEQFF. The CDR3 region has the DNA TGTGCCAGCAGTTACTTCGGGACGGAGCAGTTCTTC. V usage is TRBV6-2 or TRBV6-3 and J usage is TRBJ2-1; D tentatively fits TRBD1 or TRBD2 (5 bases each). Germline values: CDR1 MNHEY, CDR2 SVGEGT. The CDR3 is 12 residues long. V was cut by 1 base and J by 10 bases, with 8 bases left in between.

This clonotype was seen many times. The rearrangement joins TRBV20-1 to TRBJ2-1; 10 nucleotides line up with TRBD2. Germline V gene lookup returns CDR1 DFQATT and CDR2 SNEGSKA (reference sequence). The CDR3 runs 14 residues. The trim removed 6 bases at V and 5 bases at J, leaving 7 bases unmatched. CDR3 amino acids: CSAMTSGPNNEQFF. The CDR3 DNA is TGCAGTGCAATGACTAGCGGGCCGAACAATGAGCAGTTCTTC.

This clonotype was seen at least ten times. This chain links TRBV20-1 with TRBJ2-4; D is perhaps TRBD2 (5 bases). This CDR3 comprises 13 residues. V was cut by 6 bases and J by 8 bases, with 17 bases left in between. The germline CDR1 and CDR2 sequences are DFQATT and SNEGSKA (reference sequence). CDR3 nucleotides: TGCAGTGCCCCGGAGGCGCGGCGGGACATTCAGTACTTC. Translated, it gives CSAPEARRDIQYF.

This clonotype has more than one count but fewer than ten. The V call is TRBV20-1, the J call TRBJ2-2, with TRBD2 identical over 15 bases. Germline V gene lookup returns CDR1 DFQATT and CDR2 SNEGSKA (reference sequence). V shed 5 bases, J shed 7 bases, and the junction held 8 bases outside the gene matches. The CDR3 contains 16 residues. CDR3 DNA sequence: TGCAGTGCTGGGGGACTAGCGGGGGGCGGTGTCGGGGAGCTGTTTTTT. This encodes CSAGGLAGGGVGELFF.

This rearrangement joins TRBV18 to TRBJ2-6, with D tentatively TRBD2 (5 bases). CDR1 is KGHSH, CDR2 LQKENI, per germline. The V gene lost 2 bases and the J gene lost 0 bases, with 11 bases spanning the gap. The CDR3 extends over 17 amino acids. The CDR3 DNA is TGTGCCAGCTCACCAACCCTAGGGAGCTCTGGGGCCAACGTCCTGACTTTC. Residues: CASSPTLGSSGANVLTF.